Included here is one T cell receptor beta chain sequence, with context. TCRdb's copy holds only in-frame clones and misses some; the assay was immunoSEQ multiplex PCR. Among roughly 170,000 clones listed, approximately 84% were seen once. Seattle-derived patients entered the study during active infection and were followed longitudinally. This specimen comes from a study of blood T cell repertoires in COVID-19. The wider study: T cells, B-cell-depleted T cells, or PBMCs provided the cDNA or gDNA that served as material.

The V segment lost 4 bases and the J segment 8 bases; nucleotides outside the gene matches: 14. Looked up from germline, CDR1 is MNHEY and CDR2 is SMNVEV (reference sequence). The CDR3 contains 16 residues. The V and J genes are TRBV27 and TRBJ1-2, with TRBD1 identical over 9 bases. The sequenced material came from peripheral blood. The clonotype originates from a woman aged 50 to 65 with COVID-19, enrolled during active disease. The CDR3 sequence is CASSSYTGQGSRGYTF. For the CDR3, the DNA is TGTGCCAGCAGTTCATATACTGGACAGGGGAGTCGCGGCTACACCTTC.